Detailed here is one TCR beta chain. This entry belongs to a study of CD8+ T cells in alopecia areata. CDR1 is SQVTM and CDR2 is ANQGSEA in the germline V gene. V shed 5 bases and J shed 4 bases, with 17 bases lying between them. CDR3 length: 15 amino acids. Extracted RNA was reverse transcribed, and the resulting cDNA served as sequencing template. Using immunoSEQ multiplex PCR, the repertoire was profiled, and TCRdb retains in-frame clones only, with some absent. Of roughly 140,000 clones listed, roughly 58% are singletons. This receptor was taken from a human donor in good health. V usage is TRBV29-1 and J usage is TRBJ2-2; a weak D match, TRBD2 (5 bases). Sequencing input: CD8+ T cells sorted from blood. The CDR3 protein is CSVNNGGPPTGELFF. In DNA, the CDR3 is TGCAGCGTTAATAATGGAGGTCCTCCCACCGGGGAGCTGTTTTTT.